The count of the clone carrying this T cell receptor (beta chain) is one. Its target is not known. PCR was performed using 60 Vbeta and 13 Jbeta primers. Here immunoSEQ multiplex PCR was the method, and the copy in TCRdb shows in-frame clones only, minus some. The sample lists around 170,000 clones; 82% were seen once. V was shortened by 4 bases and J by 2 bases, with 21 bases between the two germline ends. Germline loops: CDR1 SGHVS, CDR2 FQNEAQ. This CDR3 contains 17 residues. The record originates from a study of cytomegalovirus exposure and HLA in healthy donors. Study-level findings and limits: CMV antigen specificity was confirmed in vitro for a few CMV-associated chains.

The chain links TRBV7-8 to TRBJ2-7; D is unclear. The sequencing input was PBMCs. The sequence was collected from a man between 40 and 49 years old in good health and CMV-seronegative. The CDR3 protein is CASSSALSRVGPYEQYF. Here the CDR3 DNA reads TGTGCCAGCAGCTCCGCGCTCAGCCGGGTAGGCCCCTACGAGCAGTACTTC.